The source of this T cell receptor beta chain is a study of beta chain features in type 1 diabetes. Expressed TCRB transcripts were sequenced after all isolated RNA was converted to cDNA. This table comes from immunoSEQ multiplex PCR, and its TCRdb copy is limited to in-frame clones, with some not included. Found here are 900,000 or so clones, 17% of them singletons; the top ten hold about 0.02%. Of note for this clone: No antigen is known for it.

The CDR3 spans 15 residues. Trimming left V 1 base short and J 8 bases short, with 17 bases between. Germline loops: CDR1 SGHTA, CDR2 FQGNSA. Study findings and constraints: Cells expressing TCR highly could be over-represented by cDNA sequencing. Equally in patients and controls, shorter templates might have been favored by PCR. Relative to healthy donors, patients appeared to have naive, central memory and Treg TCRB repertoires that were more similar.

Sequenced sample: naive CD4+ T cells from blood. The TCR comes from a woman aged 18-29 years in good health. The chain links TRBV7-2 to TRBJ1-2; D not resolved. CDR3 in DNA: TGTGCCAGCAGCTTAGTAGGCCTTAAGAGTGGAGGCTACACCTTC. Amino acid sequence: CASSLVGLKSGGYTF.